This entry lists 7 T cell receptor beta chains sequenced from one sample in a study of blood T cells in healthy people across ages. A sample-barcoded 5' primer and a J-beta primer mix were used in a second PCR of roughly 6 to 12 cycles. TCRdb reprocessed the 5' RACE reads via MiXCR and lists one record per CDR3 protein. Among approximately 680,000 distinct CDR3 sequences listed, roughly 32% were seen once. The sequencing sample was made of blood. Every receptor here comes from a woman older than 75 in good health.

The chain links TRBV5-1 to TRBJ2-2; 7 nucleotides line up with TRBD1. The CDR3 is 14 residues long. Germline lookup yields CDR1 SGHRS and CDR2 YFSETQ. The J segment lost 6 bases and the V segment lost 2 bases, leaving 4 bases of the junction unmatched. CDR3 sequence: CASSFSQGAGELFF. CDR3 in DNA: TGCGCCAGCAGCTTTTCGCAGGGGGCCGGGGAGCTGTTTTTT.

This clonotype has a count of ten or more. The chain has TRBV11-2 and TRBJ2-7, with D unresolved. Germline V CDR1 and CDR2: SGHAT, FQNNGV. This CDR3 has 11 residues. Trimming stripped 5 bases from V and 4 bases from J, with 6 bases between. CDR3 in amino acids: CASSVRYEQYF. The CDR3 DNA is TGTGCCAGCAGCGTGAGGTACGAGCAGTACTTC.

This chain uses TRBV5-1 with TRBJ2-1; D possibly matches TRBD1 or TRBD2 (5 bases each). The CDR3 length is 15 residues. CDR1 is SGHRS and CDR2 is YFSETQ in the germline V gene. V was clipped by 0 bases and J by 4 bases, with 11 bases between them. The CDR3 reads CASSLGGPQYNEQFF. Written as DNA, the CDR3 is TGCGCCAGCAGCTTGGGGGGACCCCAATACAATGAGCAGTTCTTC.

Comments on this clonotype: A much larger clone is a single base away; this may be a read error. This chain joins TRBV9 and TRBJ2-3; D tentatively reads TRBD1 or TRBD2 (5 bases each). This CDR3 comprises 16 residues. In germline, CDR1 is SGDLS, CDR2 YYNGEE. The CDR3 nucleotides are TGTGCCAGCAGCGTAGGGGGGAGTATCAGCACAGCTACGCAGTATTTT. Translation: CASSVGGSISTATQYF.

V gene TRBV20-1 combines with J gene TRBJ2-3; D not resolved. CDR3 length: 13 amino acids. Germline CDR1 is DFQATT and CDR2 is SNEGSKA (reference sequence). V lost 1 base, J lost 0 bases, and 5 bases lay in between. CDR3 loop: CSARAGSTDTQYF. The CDR3 nucleotides read TGCAGTGCTAGAGCGGGTAGCACAGATACGCAGTATTTT.

The table lists this clonotype with a few counts. This could be a read error, since a much larger clone is one nucleotide away. The V and J genes are TRBV6-1 and TRBJ2-7; D tentatively reads TRBD1 or TRBD2 (6 bases each). Germline V gene sequence: CDR1 MNHNS, CDR2 SASEGT. V lost 8 bases and J 4 bases, leaving 18 bases between the germline ends. This CDR3 is 14 amino acids long. The CDR3 DNA reads TGTGCCAGCGGGAAGTCCGGAGGGGGTTACGAGCAGTACTTC. It specifies CASGKSGGGYEQYF.

This rearrangement joins TRBV5-1 to TRBJ2-5; 7 nucleotides agree with TRBD1. TRBJ2-7 explains the end of the DNA better; the J call may be wrong. The CDR3 is 14 amino acids. Germline V gives CDR1 SGHRS, CDR2 YFSETQ. CDR3 DNA sequence: TGCGCCAGCAGCACGTCGGACAGGCCGGACGAGCAGTACTTC. Its translation is CASSTSDRPDEQYF.